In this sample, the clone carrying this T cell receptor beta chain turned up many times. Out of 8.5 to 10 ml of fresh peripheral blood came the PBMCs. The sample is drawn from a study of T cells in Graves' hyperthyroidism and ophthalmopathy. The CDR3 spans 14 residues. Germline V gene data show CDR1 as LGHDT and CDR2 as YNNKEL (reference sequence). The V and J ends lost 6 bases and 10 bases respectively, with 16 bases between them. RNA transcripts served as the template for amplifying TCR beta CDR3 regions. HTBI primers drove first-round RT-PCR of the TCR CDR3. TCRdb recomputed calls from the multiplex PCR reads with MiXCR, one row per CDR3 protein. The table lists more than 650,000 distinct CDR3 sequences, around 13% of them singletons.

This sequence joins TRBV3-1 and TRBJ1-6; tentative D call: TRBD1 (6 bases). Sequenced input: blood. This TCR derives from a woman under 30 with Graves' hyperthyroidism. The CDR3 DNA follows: TGTGCCAGCAGGCGGACAGACGATCGATCACCCCTCCACTTT. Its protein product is CASRRTDDRSPLHF.